This is a list of T cell receptor beta chains from one sample in a study of T cell responses to AZD1222 COVID-19 vaccine. Here immunoSEQ multiplex PCR was the method, and the copy in TCRdb shows in-frame clones only, minus some. Among 140,000 to 150,000 clones listed, 75% to 85% were seen once. The sequencing here drew on peripheral blood, taken on day 0 of MenACWY control vaccination. The origin of the receptors is an adult in good health. Both conserved end residues are part of each CDR3. The D gene is left open where the match is weak. Only some rows state a clone size, as once, few, many or a class for expanded clones.

V	D	size	J	length	CDR3	DNA
TRBV5-1	TRBD2	.	TRBJ2-3	18	CASSWALAGGGVGDTQYF	TGCGCCAGCAGCTGGGCCCTAGCGGGGGGCGGGGTTGGAGATACGCAGTATTTT
TRBV3-1/TRBV3-2	.	.	TRBJ1-1	13	CASSQRFEVEAFF	TGTGCCAGCAGCCAAAGATTCGAGGTTGAAGCTTTCTTT
TRBV5-1	.	.	TRBJ1-1	15	CASKSQRVGNTEAFF	TGCGCCAGCAAGTCCCAGAGGGTGGGGAACACTGAAGCTTTCTTT
TRBV6-1	.	few	TRBJ2-1	13	CASSDGTHNEQFF	TGTGCCAGCAGTGACGGGACACACAATGAGCAGTTCTTC
TRBV2	.	.	TRBJ1-3	16	CASSEAGLSSGNTIYF	TGTGCCAGCAGTGAAGCGGGGCTAAGCTCTGGAAACACCATATATTTT
TRBV29-1	.	once	TRBJ2-3	12	CSVSSGTDTQYF	TGCAGCGTTTCCAGCGGCACAGATACGCAGTATTTT
TRBV30	.	.	TRBJ2-2	10	CAWSGGRLFF	TGTGCCTGGAGCGGGGGCCGGCTGTTTTTT
TRBV5-6	.	.	TRBJ1-4	15	CASSSRFSTNEKLFF	TGTGCCAGCAGCTCCAGGTTTTCAACTAATGAAAAACTGTTTTTT
TRBV5-6	TRBD1	.	TRBJ2-5	15	CASSLGTGGGETQYF	TGTGCCAGCAGCTTGGGAACAGGGGGAGGAGAGACCCAGTACTTC
TRBV11-2	TRBD1	.	TRBJ1-1	11	CASSSEGQTFF	TGTGCCAGCAGCTCAGAGGGACAGACTTTCTTT
TRBV18	.	once	TRBJ1-4	14	CASSPSRDNGKLFF	TGTGCCAGCTCACCAAGCAGAGATAATGGAAAACTGTTTTTT
TRBV3-1/TRBV3-2	.	once	TRBJ1-4	15	CASSRPGRINEKLFF	TGTGCCAGCAGCCGCCCGGGACGGATTAATGAAAAACTGTTTTTT
TRBV7-9	.	.	TRBJ2-4	16	CASSWNLGKGGNIQYF	TGTGCCAGCAGCTGGAATCTGGGGAAGGGGGGAAACATTCAGTACTTC
TRBV2	.	.	TRBJ1-2	14	CASSEDRGSYGYTF	TGTGCCAGCAGTGAAGACAGAGGATCCTATGGCTACACCTTC
TRBV11-2	.	.	TRBJ1-1	15	CASSSLGTQNTEAFF	TGTGCCAGCAGCTCCCTCGGGACCCAGAACACTGAAGCTTTCTTT
TRBV6-5	.	.	TRBJ2-3	16	CASSYFPSGLTDTQYF	TGTGCCAGCAGTTACTTTCCGAGTGGGCTCACAGATACGCAGTATTTT
TRBV18	TRBD1	.	TRBJ1-5	16	CASSLTGQGGNQPQHF	TGTGCCAGCTCCCTCACCGGGCAGGGGGGCAATCAGCCCCAGCATTTT
TRBV7-2	.	once	TRBJ1-1	13	CASSLIGPEATFF	TGTGCCAGCAGCTTAATCGGCCCGGAGGCGACTTTCTTT
TRBV7-9	.	.	TRBJ2-3	15	CASSLSASVTDTQYF	TGTGCCAGCAGCTTAAGCGCTAGCGTCACAGATACGCAGTATTTT
TRBV4-1	.	.	TRBJ1-2	15	CASSQDWTVNYGYTF	TGCGCCAGCAGCCAAGATTGGACAGTTAACTATGGCTACACCTTC
TRBV27	TRBD1	.	TRBJ1-2	18	CASSPLPPGQGLNYGYTF	TGTGCCAGCAGCCCCCTCCCCCCGGGACAGGGTCTTAACTATGGCTACACCTTC
TRBV30	.	.	TRBJ1-6	15	CAWRGGGSYNSPLHF	TGTGCCTGGAGAGGTGGGGGCTCCTATAATTCACCCCTCCACTTT
TRBV5-5	.	.	TRBJ2-5	14	CASSLSGVKETQYF	TGTGCCAGCAGCTTGTCAGGGGTCAAGGAGACCCAGTACTTC
TRBV28	.	.	TRBJ1-1	13	CALRNDLNTEAFF	TGTGCCCTTAGGAACGATTTGAACACTGAAGCTTTCTTT
TRBV6-4	TRBD1	once	TRBJ1-2	15	CASSAGTGRNYGYTF	TGTGCCAGCAGTGCAGGGACAGGTCGAAACTATGGCTACACCTTC
TRBV11-3	.	few	TRBJ2-1	15	CASSLDAGHYNEQFF	TGTGCCAGCAGCTTAGACGCAGGACACTACAATGAGCAGTTCTTC
TRBV3-1/TRBV3-2	TRBD1	.	TRBJ2-7	14	CASSLRDRGFEQYF	TGTGCCAGCAGCCTCCGGGACAGGGGATTTGAGCAGTACTTC
TRBV10-2	.	.	TRBJ1-2	13	CASSVGDNYGYTF	TGCGCCAGCAGTGTCGGGGATAACTATGGCTACACCTTC
TRBV5-1	TRBD2	.	TRBJ2-5	16	CASSGWAGGQQETQYF	TGCGCCAGCAGCGGGTGGGCGGGGGGTCAACAAGAGACCCAGTACTTC
TRBV7-2	.	.	TRBJ1-2	13	CASSFGVRGASSF	TGTGCCAGCAGCTTCGGGGTGCGGGGGGCGTCGTCCTTC
TRBV24-1	TRBD1	.	TRBJ2-4	16	CATLRIRQGKKNIQYF	TGTGCCACCTTACGGATCCGACAGGGCAAAAAAAACATTCAGTACTTC
TRBV18	TRBD1	.	TRBJ1-1	14	CASSQGQGGTEAFF	TGTGCCAGCTCCCAGGGACAGGGGGGGACTGAAGCTTTCTTT
TRBV30	.	.	TRBJ1-1	16	CAWVWGTSLRGTEAFF	TGTGCCTGGGTATGGGGGACATCCCTGAGGGGCACTGAAGCTTTCTTT
TRBV6-5	.	few	TRBJ1-1	14	CASSYAYSNTEAFF	TGTGCCAGCAGTTATGCATACAGTAACACTGAAGCTTTCTTT
TRBV7-8	.	.	TRBJ1-2	14	CASSLGASNYGYTF	TGTGCCAGCAGCTTAGGGGCCAGCAACTATGGCTACACCTTC
TRBV24-1	.	.	TRBJ1-2	13	CATSPGLHYGYTF	TGTGCCACCAGTCCCGGGCTCCACTATGGCTACACCTTC